These 32 T cell receptor beta chains were all obtained from the same sample, sequenced in a study of blood T cell repertoires in COVID-19. Only in-frame clones appear in the TCRdb table, and some are missing; sequencing was by immunoSEQ multiplex PCR. Of about 190,000 clones in the sample, 88% are singletons; the top ten hold 3.5% to 4.5%. The sequenced sample was peripheral blood. All receptors come from a human donor in a cohort sampled during active COVID-19.

This sequence joins TRBV7-9 and TRBJ1-1; 11 bases fit TRBD1. J gave up 0 bases and V 3 bases, and 3 bases lay outside the gene matches. Looked up from germline, CDR1 is SEHNR and CDR2 is FQNEAQ (reference sequence). The CDR3 spans 16 residues. Written as DNA, the CDR3 is TGTGCCAGCAGCTTGCCGGACAGGGGGCTGAACACTGAAGCTTTCTTT. Protein product: CASSLPDRGLNTEAFF. The full variable domain, completed using reference TRBV7-9 and TRBJ1-1, is DTGVSQNPRHKITKRGQNVTFRCDPISEHNRLYWYRQTLGQGPEFLTYFQNEAQLEKSRLLSDRFSAERPKGSFSTLEIQRTEQGDSAMYLCASSLPDRGLNTEAFFGQGTRLTVV.

The chain combines TRBV5-1 with TRBJ2-7, with 13 bases matching TRBD2. This CDR3 region has 15 residues. Germline-derived CDR1 and CDR2 are SGHRS and YFSETQ. The J segment lost 3 bases and the V segment lost 0 bases, leaving 0 bases of the junction unmatched. CDR3 coding DNA: TGCGCCAGCAGCTTGGGACTAGCGGGAGGCTACGAGCAGTACTTC. Translating gives CASSLGLAGGYEQYF.

In nucleotides, the CDR3 is TGTGCCAGCTCAGATCGGAAACAGGGCGTCAAAAACATTCAGTACTTC. Its translation is CASSDRKQGVKNIQYF. The rearrangement joins TRBV5-6 to TRBJ2-4; possible D gene TRBD1, 6 bases. V lost 7 bases to trimming and J lost 3 bases, with 20 bases between them. CDR1 is SGHDT and CDR2 is YYEEEE in the germline V gene. CDR3 size: 16 residues.

This chain links TRBV11-2 with TRBJ1-4; D is perhaps TRBD1 (6 bases). CDR1 and CDR2 (germline): SGHAT, FQNNGV. The V end lost 5 bases, the J end lost 2 bases, and 15 bases lay between the germline ends. This CDR3 comprises 16 residues. In nucleotides, the CDR3 is TGTGCCAGCAGCCAACAACGGGGGGCTACTAATGAAAAACTGTTTTTT. It yields the protein CASSQQRGATNEKLFF.

For the CDR3, the DNA is TGTGCCAGTCTTCACCCCGGGACTAGCGGTGGCGAGCAGTACTTC. Its translation: CASLHPGTSGGEQYF. V gene TRBV21-1 combines with J gene TRBJ2-7; the D call TRBD2 from the table was never checked on the DNA. TRBV21-1 is noted as a pseudogene. The CDR3 loop spans 15 amino acids.

This clone appeared once. The gene calls are TRBV6-5 and TRBJ2-1; TRBD1 is a possible D gene (5 bases). The CDR3 has 14 residues. Germline loops: CDR1 MNHEY, CDR2 SVGAGI. V shed 2 bases and J shed 4 bases, with 9 bases lying between them. The CDR3: CASSYQGPYNEQFF. The CDR3 region has the DNA TGTGCCAGCAGTTACCAGGGTCCATACAATGAGCAGTTCTTC.

This sequence joins TRBV6-2 or TRBV6-3 and TRBJ2-3; D is perhaps TRBD2 (5 bases). Between the trimmed V and J ends, which lost 3 bases and 1 base, there was a span of 14 bases. The CDR3 is 16 residues long. Germline V gene lookup returns CDR1 MNHEY and CDR2 SVGEGT. The CDR3 loop reads CASSYVGVPGTDTQYF. The DNA for the CDR3 is TGTGCCAGCAGTTATGTGGGAGTTCCGGGCACAGATACGCAGTATTTT.

The chain is built from TRBV19 and TRBJ2-7, with D possibly TRBD2 on 5 matching bases. Germline loops: CDR1 LNHDA, CDR2 SQIVND (reference sequence). CDR3 length equals 13 residues. The V end lost 6 bases, the J end lost 0 bases, and 9 bases lay between the germline ends. CDR3 sequence reads: CASRERDSYEQYF. In nucleotides, the CDR3 is TGTGCCAGTAGAGAACGGGACTCCTACGAGCAGTACTTC.

A single count supports this clone. The CDR3, as DNA: TGTGCCAGCAGTTATACAGGGACCTACGAGCAGTACTTC. This codes for CASSYTGTYEQYF. The V gene is TRBV6-2 or TRBV6-3, the J gene TRBJ2-7; D is perhaps TRBD1 (6 bases). With 3 bases removed from V and 2 bases from J, the gap between germline ends came to 8 bases. The germline V gene has CDR1 MNHEY and CDR2 SVGEGT. The CDR3 spans 13 residues.

The gene calls are TRBV28 and TRBJ2-3, with 9 nucleotides matching TRBD1. The CDR3 runs to 15 residues. Germline V gene sequence: CDR1 MDHEN, CDR2 SYDVKM. The ends lost 8 bases at V and 4 bases at J; junction bases unmatched: 10. CDR3 nucleotide sequence: TGTGCCAGCCGCCCCGGGACAGGGATGCCAGATACGCAGTATTTT. Protein: CASRPGTGMPDTQYF.

V and J are TRBV11-2 and TRBJ1-1; tentative D call: TRBD1 (6 bases). The CDR3 sequence is 14 residues long. The V gene lost 5 bases and the J gene lost 6 bases, with 16 bases spanning the gap. Germline V CDR1 and CDR2: SGHAT, FQNNGV. The CDR3 region is CASSPPQGFAEAFF. CDR3 sequence (DNA): TGTGCCAGCAGCCCCCCTCAGGGGTTTGCTGAAGCTTTCTTT.

This clone was observed a few times. V is TRBV9 and J is TRBJ2-2, with 8 bases fitting TRBD2. The V gene's germline CDR1 is SGDLS and CDR2 YYNGEE. The J segment lost 3 bases and the V segment lost 0 bases, leaving 1 base of the junction unmatched. The CDR3 has 15 amino acids. The DNA of the CDR3 is TGTGCCAGCAGCGTAGAAGCGGGAGACACCGGGGAGCTGTTTTTT. Translation: CASSVEAGDTGELFF.

V usage is TRBV6-2 or TRBV6-3 and J usage is TRBJ2-7, with D perhaps TRBD2 (6 bases). Trimming took 5 bases from V and 2 from J, leaving 28 bases between them. Germline CDR1 and CDR2: MNHEY and SVGEGT. The CDR3 is 19 residues long. CDR3 DNA sequence: TGTGCCAGCAGTGGACAAGGGGAAGGACGGCCGGGGGAACCCTACGAGCAGTACTTC. Amino acids: CASSGQGEGRPGEPYEQYF.

V is TRBV27 and J is TRBJ2-7, with TRBD2 matching 9 bases. Germline V CDR1 and CDR2: MNHEY, SMNVEV (reference sequence). V lost 2 bases to trimming and J lost 2 bases; unmatched junction nucleotides: 4. The CDR3 has 15 residues. The CDR3 is CASSLGLAGPYEQYF. The CDR3 nucleotides read TGTGCCAGCAGTTTAGGTCTAGCGGGGCCCTACGAGCAGTACTTC.

The rearrangement links TRBV4-1 to TRBJ1-5; 7 bases map to TRBD1. Germline V gene data show CDR1 as MGHRA and CDR2 as YSYEKL. CDR3 length equals 18 residues. V was pared by 0 bases and J by 4 bases, with 12 bases of the junction left unmatched. The CDR3 region is CASSQDSLTGSTNQPQHF. In DNA form, the CDR3 reads TGCGCCAGCAGCCAAGATAGTTTGACAGGGTCTACTAATCAGCCCCAGCATTTT.

This clone has just a few counts. The chain uses TRBV6-2 or TRBV6-3 and TRBJ2-1; TRBD2 aligns across 12 bases. Germline loops: CDR1 MNHEY, CDR2 SVGEGT. The CDR3 is 16 residues long. Trimming at V came to 5 bases and at J to 3 bases, leaving 5 bases not matched to a gene. CDR3 residues: CASSPLAGGHYNEQFF. The CDR3 DNA follows: TGTGCCAGCAGTCCACTAGCGGGGGGACACTACAATGAGCAGTTCTTC.

The gene calls are TRBV5-1 and TRBJ2-2, with 8 bases lining up with TRBD1. CDR3 size: 17 residues. The J segment lost 5 bases and the V segment lost 2 bases, leaving 11 bases of the junction unmatched. CDR1 and CDR2 from the germline V gene are SGHRS and YFSETQ. The CDR3 DNA is TGCGCCAGCAGCTTAGGGTCTGGACAGGGAAAAACCGGGGAGCTGTTTTTT. This sequence encodes CASSLGSGQGKTGELFF.

This clone showed up just once. V gene TRBV6-5 combines with J gene TRBJ1-1; possibly TRBD1 for D (5 bases). The V gene lost 2 bases and the J gene lost 7 bases, with 17 bases spanning the gap. CDR1 MNHEY and CDR2 SVGAGI come from the germline V gene. The CDR3 is 15 amino acids. The CDR3 loop is CASSYGVGSGGEAFF. The CDR3 nucleotides are TGTGCCAGCAGTTACGGAGTGGGCTCGGGGGGTGAAGCTTTCTTT.

The V gene is TRBV7-6, the J gene TRBJ2-7, with a possible D match to TRBD1 (7 bases). CDR3 length: 14 amino acids. Germline V gives CDR1 SGHVS, CDR2 FNYEAQ. V was cut by 5 bases and J by 6 bases, with 17 bases left in between. CDR3 in amino acids: CASSEAQGGREQYF. As DNA, the CDR3 is TGTGCCAGCAGCGAGGCTCAGGGGGGCCGCGAGCAGTACTTC.

The chain carries TRBV7-8 and TRBJ1-2; weak D call: TRBD1 (6 bases). CDR1 and CDR2 from the germline V gene are SGHVS and FQNEAQ. V gave up 6 bases and J gave up 3 bases, with 8 bases separating them. CDR3 length equals 12 residues. Here the CDR3 DNA reads TGTGCCAGCAGTTGGACAGACTATGGCTACACCTTC. It codes for CASSWTDYGYTF.

The V gene is TRBV15, the J gene TRBJ2-1; 7 positions agree with TRBD2. CDR1 and CDR2 (germline): LNHNV, YYDKDF (reference sequence). The ends lost 2 bases at V and 5 bases at J; junction bases unmatched: 6. The CDR3 has 15 amino acids. The CDR3 nucleotides read TGTGCCACCAGCAGATCTAGCGGAGGGAACAATGAGCAGTTCTTC. This encodes CATSRSSGGNNEQFF.

A few counts support this clone. The chain is built from TRBV5-4 and TRBJ2-2, with TRBD1 as a possible D gene (5 bases). Germline CDR1 is SGHNT and CDR2 is YYREEE (reference sequence). V was cut by 2 bases and J by 4 bases, with 18 bases left in between. The CDR3 spans 17 residues. DNA of the CDR3: TGTGCCAGCAGCTTCCTAAAACTTAAAAGGGGCACCGGGGAGCTGTTTTTT. This encodes CASSFLKLKRGTGELFF. Together with reference TRBV5-4 and TRBJ2-2, the CDR3 gives the full variable domain: ETGVTQSPTHLIKTRGQQVTLRCSSQSGHNTVSWYQQALGQGPQFIFQYYREEENGRGNFPPRFSGLQFPNYSSELNVNALELDDSALYLCASSFLKLKRGTGELFFGEGSRLTVL.

The V call is TRBV9, the J call TRBJ2-7; 10 bases fit TRBD2. J gave up 7 bases and V 0 bases, and 10 bases lay outside the gene matches. Germline assignment: CDR1 SGDLS and CDR2 YYNGEE. This CDR3 region has 16 residues. CDR3 region: CASSVGASGGPWEQYF. For the CDR3, the DNA is TGTGCCAGCAGCGTAGGGGCTAGCGGGGGACCCTGGGAGCAGTACTTC.

The rearrangement links TRBV27 to TRBJ1-4; tentatively, D is TRBD1 (5 bases). Trimming removed 6 bases at V and 8 bases at J, with 19 bases between. This CDR3 comprises 15 residues. CDR1 MNHEY and CDR2 SMNVEV come from the germline V gene (reference sequence). DNA of the CDR3: TGTGCCAGCAGCCCAAGCGGGGGGGAGCGAGAAAAACTGTTTTTT. Translation: CASSPSGGEREKLFF.

A few counts support this clone. The chain is built from TRBV5-1 and TRBJ2-2; D perhaps matches TRBD1 (6 bases). The CDR3 has 15 amino acids. With 3 bases removed from V and 0 bases from J, the gap between germline ends came to 9 bases. Germline V gene lookup returns CDR1 SGHRS and CDR2 YFSETQ. The CDR3 DNA follows: TGCGCCAGCAGCTCCCGACAGGCGAACACCGGGGAGCTGTTTTTT. Translating it yields CASSSRQANTGELFF.

V gene TRBV7-2 combines with J gene TRBJ2-1; a possible D gene is TRBD2 (6 bases). The V and J ends lost 6 bases and 1 base respectively, with 10 bases between them. This CDR3 has 14 residues. CDR1 is SGHTA, CDR2 FQGNSA, per germline. The CDR3 is CASSTGTSYNEQFF. CDR3 DNA: TGTGCCAGCAGTACCGGGACTTCCTACAATGAGCAGTTCTTC.

This chain connects TRBV5-4 to TRBJ1-2; TRBD1 matches at 9 bases. V lost 5 bases to trimming and J lost 6 bases; unmatched junction nucleotides: 5. There are 13 residues in the CDR3. The germline V gene encodes CDR1 SGHNT and CDR2 YYREEE (reference sequence). The CDR3 DNA is TGTGCCAGCAGACTTACAGGGGGCCATGGCTACACCTTC. Its translation: CASRLTGGHGYTF.

The rearrangement joins TRBV20-1 to TRBJ1-1; D gene unclear. Germline CDR1 reads DFQATT; CDR2 reads SNEGSKA (reference sequence). The CDR3 spans 9 residues. The V gene lost 7 bases and the J gene lost 8 bases, with 8 bases spanning the gap. For the CDR3, the DNA is TGCAGTGGTCGGAGCGAAGCTTTCTTT. Protein product: CSGRSEAFF.

The chain combines TRBV5-6 with TRBJ2-7; 10 bases are a match to TRBD2. The germline V gene encodes CDR1 SGHDT and CDR2 YYEEEE. The CDR3 runs to 14 residues. Germline trimming cut 1 base from V and 9 bases from J; bases unmatched to any gene: 7. This CDR3 reads CASSLSLAGGTQYF. In DNA, the CDR3 is TGTGCCAGCAGCTTGAGCTTAGCGGGAGGAACGCAGTACTTC.

The chain couples TRBV20-1 to TRBJ2-1; no firm D call. Germline V gives CDR1 DFQATT, CDR2 SNEGSKA (reference sequence). V gave up 1 base and J gave up 9 bases, with 4 bases separating them. The length of the CDR3 is 10 residues. The CDR3 DNA reads as TGCAGTGCTAGAGGTATTGAGCAGTTCTTC. Amino acid sequence: CSARGIEQFF.

The chain carries TRBV3-1 (or the pseudogene TRBV3-2) and TRBJ2-7, with TRBD2 identical over 12 bases. The V gene's germline CDR1 is LGHDT and CDR2 YNNKEL (reference sequence). V lost 0 bases to trimming and J lost 2 bases; unmatched junction nucleotides: 8. This CDR3 region has 18 residues. CDR3 in amino acids: CASSQDHGTSGLPYEQYF. CDR3 nucleotide sequence: TGTGCCAGCAGCCAAGATCATGGGACTAGCGGGTTGCCCTACGAGCAGTACTTC.

This chain connects TRBV28 to TRBJ2-3; 7 positions match TRBD1. The CDR3 covers 14 residues. Germline-derived CDR1 and CDR2 are MDHEN and SYDVKM. V was clipped by 7 bases and J by 0 bases; unmatched bases: 4. CDR3 DNA sequence: TGTGCCAGCAAGGGGGCGCCCAGCACAGATACGCAGTATTTT. As protein: CASKGAPSTDTQYF.